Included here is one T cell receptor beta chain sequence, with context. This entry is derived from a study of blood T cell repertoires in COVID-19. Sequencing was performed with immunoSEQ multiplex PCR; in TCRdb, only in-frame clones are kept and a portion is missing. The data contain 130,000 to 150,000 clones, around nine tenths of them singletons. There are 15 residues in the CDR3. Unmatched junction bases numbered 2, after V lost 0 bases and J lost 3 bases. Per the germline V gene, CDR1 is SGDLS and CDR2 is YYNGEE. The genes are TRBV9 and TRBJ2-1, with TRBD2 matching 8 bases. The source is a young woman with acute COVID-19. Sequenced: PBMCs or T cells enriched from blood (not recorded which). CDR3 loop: CASSVDLAGYNEQFF. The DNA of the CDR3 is TGTGCCAGCAGCGTAGACCTAGCGGGCTACAATGAGCAGTTCTTC. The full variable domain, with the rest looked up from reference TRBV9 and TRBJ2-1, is DSGVTQTPKHLITATGQRVTLRCSPRSGDLSVYWYQQSLDQGLQFLIQYYNGEERAKGNILERFSAQQFPDLHSELNLSSLELGDSALYFCASSVDLAGYNEQFFGPGTRLTVL.